The 26 T cell receptor beta chains below all came from one sample that was sequenced in a study of blood T cells in healthy people across ages. Using a J-beta primer mix together with a sample-barcoded 5' primer, a second PCR was run for roughly 6 to 11 cycles. A single record per CDR3 protein comes from TCRdb applying MiXCR to the 5' RACE reads. The profile shows fewer than 800,000 distinct CDR3 sequences, more than 40% of them singletons. The sample was blood. These receptors came from a woman in her sixties or seventies in good health.

The chain joins TRBV20-1 to TRBJ1-2; TRBD1 aligns across 11 bases. With 0 bases clipped from V and 3 bases from J, the junction kept 6 bases outside the gene matches. CDR1 is DFQATT, CDR2 SNEGSKA, per germline (reference sequence). The CDR3 is 16 amino acids. CDR3 amino acids: CSARDRDRGSDYGYTF. In nucleotides, the CDR3 is TGCAGTGCTAGAGACCGGGACAGGGGGAGCGACTATGGCTACACCTTC.

This clonotype came up a few times. V gene TRBV12-3 or TRBV12-4 combines with J gene TRBJ2-5; D might be TRBD1 (6 bases). The closer fit of TRBJ2-7 to the DNA end suggests the J call may be wrong. The CDR3 loop spans 15 amino acids. The CDR3 coding sequence is TGTGCCAGCAGTGCGTCCCACAGGGAAAATATCGAGCAGTACTTC. Translated, it gives CASSASHRENIEQYF.

This clonotype was seen just once. The J gene is TRBJ2-1, the V gene TRBV24-1; D is tentatively TRBD1 or TRBD2 (5 bases each). V dropped 4 bases and J dropped 0 bases, with 9 bases sitting between them. In germline, CDR1 is KGHDR, CDR2 SFDVKD. The CDR3 totals 15 residues. The CDR3 coding sequence is TGTGCCACCAGTGACCCAGGGAGCTCCTACAATGAGCAGTTCTTC. It specifies CATSDPGSSYNEQFF.

The chain carries TRBV7-8 and TRBJ2-5; D unclear. There are 14 residues in the CDR3. The ends were cut back, 1 base at V and 11 bases at J, with 17 bases in the middle. CDR1 SGHVS and CDR2 FQNEAQ come from the germline V gene. The CDR3 loop is CASSLGGLNNEQYF. CDR3 DNA sequence: TGTGCCAGCAGCTTAGGGGGTCTGAACAATGAGCAGTACTTC.

This clonotype occurred once. V gene TRBV27 combines with J gene TRBJ1-1; maybe TRBD1 (5 bases). This CDR3 comprises 16 residues. Trimming took 1 base from V and 0 from J, leaving 12 bases between them. The V gene's germline CDR1 is MNHEY and CDR2 SMNVEV (reference sequence). In nucleotides, the CDR3 is TGTGCCAGCAGTTTATACAGTCAGGACATGAACACTGAAGCTTTCTTT. It is translated as CASSLYSQDMNTEAFF.

This clonotype was detected only a few times. The chain is built from TRBV20-1 and TRBJ2-3; TRBD2 matches at 8 bases. The CDR3 sequence is 15 residues long. CDR1 and CDR2 (germline): DFQATT, SNEGSKA (reference sequence). Trimming took 1 base from V and 1 from J; bases not matched to a gene: 4. The CDR3 reads CSARGGSGGTDTQYF. The CDR3 nucleotides read TGCAGTGCTAGAGGAGGTAGCGGGGGCACAGATACGCAGTATTTT.

In this sample, this clonotype turned up many times. V gene TRBV25-1 combines with J gene TRBJ2-1, with TRBD1 identical over 10 bases. With 1 base clipped from V and 8 bases from J, the junction kept 5 bases outside the gene matches. The germline CDR1 and CDR2 sequences are MGHDK and SYGVNS. The CDR3 has 15 residues. The CDR3 bases are TGTGCCAGCAGTGAATCCGGGACAGGGGAGGATGAGCAGTTCTTC. Protein: CASSESGTGEDEQFF.

Only a few counts were recorded for this clonotype. This chain uses TRBV20-1 with TRBJ2-7; 13 bases agree with TRBD2. Germline trimming cut 3 bases from V and 3 bases from J; bases unmatched to any gene: 17. The CDR3 covers 19 residues. Germline CDR1 DFQATT, CDR2 SNEGSKA (reference sequence). This CDR3 is CSARSQQPGLAGIGYEQYF. DNA for the CDR3: TGCAGTGCTAGGTCGCAGCAACCGGGACTAGCGGGAATCGGCTACGAGCAGTACTTC.

This clonotype was observed a few times. The J gene is TRBJ2-5, the V gene TRBV9, with TRBD2 identical over 7 bases. J lost 1 base, V lost 0 bases, and 6 bases had no gene match. The CDR3 sequence is 16 residues long. The V gene's germline CDR1 is SGDLS and CDR2 YYNGEE. CDR3 nucleotides: TGTGCCAGCAGCGTAGCTGCGGGAGTCGCCCAAGAGACCCAGTACTTC. As protein: CASSVAAGVAQETQYF.

This chain connects TRBV20-1 to TRBJ1-1, with 8 nucleotides matching TRBD1. V lost 3 bases to trimming and J lost 13 bases; unmatched junction nucleotides: 13. The CDR3 spans 13 residues. The germline V gene encodes CDR1 DFQATT and CDR2 SNEGSKA (reference sequence). The CDR3 coding sequence is TGCAGTGCTAGTGGTCAGGGGGCCGCGGGGGATTTCTTT. It translates to CSASGQGAAGDFF.

The chain links TRBV7-2 to TRBJ2-1; the D is unclear. The better agreement between TRBJ2-7 and the DNA end casts doubt on the J call. The germline gives CDR1 SGHTA, CDR2 FQGNSA. The CDR3 runs to 14 residues. The CDR3 loop reads CASSLMTESREQYF. As DNA, the CDR3 is TGTGCCAGCAGCCTTATGACTGAGTCGAGGGAGCAGTACTTC.

This clonotype was detected once. J is TRBJ1-2 and V is TRBV5-1, with 7 nucleotides matching TRBD1. The ends lost 4 bases at V and 4 bases at J; junction bases unmatched: 10. Germline CDR1 SGHRS, CDR2 YFSETQ. The CDR3 runs to 15 residues. CDR3 DNA: TGCGCCAGCAGCCTCTCCCAGGGGGTGTCCTATGGCTACACCTTC. Translating gives CASSLSQGVSYGYTF.

The CDR3 bases are TGCAGTGCTACCCGGGACAGGGTACGGGAGCAGTACTTC. It translates to CSATRDRVREQYF. The J gene is TRBJ2-7, the V gene TRBV20-1; 9 bases match TRBD1. CDR3 size: 13 residues. V shed 4 bases, J shed 7 bases, and the junction held 8 bases outside the gene matches. CDR1 is DFQATT, CDR2 SNEGSKA, per germline (reference sequence).

The rearrangement uses TRBV20-1 and TRBJ1-6, with a possible D match to TRBD1 (5 bases). V lost 0 bases and J lost 9, with 15 bases in between. This CDR3 is 15 amino acids long. Germline V gene sequence: CDR1 DFQATT, CDR2 SNEGSKA (reference sequence). The CDR3 spells CSARDWGGRGSPLHF. The CDR3 DNA follows: TGCAGTGCTAGAGATTGGGGGGGTAGGGGTTCACCCCTCCACTTT.

CDR3 region: CATSSDGWEQYF. The CDR3 DNA is TGTGCCACCAGCTCGGACGGCTGGGAGCAGTACTTC. The chain joins TRBV12-3 or TRBV12-4 to TRBJ2-5; D might be TRBD2 (5 bases). Trimming removed 10 bases at V and 11 bases at J, with 20 bases between. The CDR3 covers 12 residues.

Only a few counts were recorded for this clonotype. The V gene is TRBV30, the J gene TRBJ1-2; no clear D gene. The CDR3 sequence is 10 residues long. CDR1 is GTSNPN, CDR2 SVGIG, per germline (reference sequence). Trimming cost V 2 bases and J 2 bases, with 0 bases left between them. CDR3 protein: CAWSNYGYTF. The CDR3 DNA reads as TGTGCCTGGAGTAACTATGGCTACACCTTC.

V usage is TRBV25-1 and J usage is TRBJ2-3, with D tentatively TRBD2 (6 bases). The CDR3 totals 16 residues. Germline-derived CDR1 and CDR2 are MGHDK and SYGVNS. The ends were cut back, 3 bases at V and 1 base at J, with 14 bases in the middle. This CDR3 is CASSESSPGGTDTQYF. In DNA, the CDR3 is TGTGCCAGCAGTGAGTCAAGCCCGGGAGGCACAGATACGCAGTATTTT.

V and J are TRBV5-1 and TRBJ2-5; perhaps TRBD2 as D (6 bases). Germline assignment: CDR1 SGHRS and CDR2 YFSETQ. The CDR3 is 13 amino acids. Trimming removed 4 bases from V and 5 bases from J, with 12 bases in between. CDR3 sequence reads: CASSTGSGETQYF. The CDR3 DNA is TGCGCCAGCAGCACAGGAAGCGGGGAGACCCAGTACTTC.

The chain joins TRBV19 to TRBJ2-1; 12 bases fit TRBD2. The V and J ends lost 4 bases and 7 bases, in that order; junction bases with no gene match: 8. The V gene's germline CDR1 is LNHDA and CDR2 SQIVND (reference sequence). There are 16 residues in the CDR3. CDR3 protein: CASSKTTSGRWNEQFF. CDR3 nucleotide sequence: TGTGCCAGTAGTAAAACAACTAGCGGGAGGTGGAATGAGCAGTTCTTC.

This clonotype was detected a few times. The rearrangement uses TRBV7-2 and TRBJ2-1; 8 nucleotides align to TRBD2. The junction had 8 bases not matched to a gene; V was cut back by 2 bases and J by 8 bases. The germline V gene has CDR1 SGHTA and CDR2 FQGNSA. The CDR3 loop spans 15 amino acids. CDR3 loop: CASSLMGLVRHEQFF. The DNA for the CDR3 is TGTGCCAGCAGCTTAATGGGACTAGTTCGGCATGAGCAGTTCTTC.

This sequence joins TRBV20-1 and TRBJ2-5; 9 bases line up with TRBD2. CDR1 and CDR2 (germline): DFQATT, SNEGSKA (reference sequence). The CDR3 consists of 13 residues. For the CDR3, the DNA is TGCAGCCAGACTAGCGGCTTCGCCAATGAGCAGTACTTC. It encodes CSQTSGFANEQYF.

For the CDR3, the DNA is TGCAGTGGGCTGGCGGGAGCCGTCACAGATACGCAGTATTTT. Translating gives CSGLAGAVTDTQYF. The chain is built from TRBV20-1 and TRBJ2-3, with 7 bases fitting TRBD2. The V and J ends lost 7 bases and 2 bases, in that order; junction bases with no gene match: 9. The CDR3 loop spans 14 amino acids. CDR1 DFQATT and CDR2 SNEGSKA come from the germline V gene (reference sequence).

This rearrangement joins TRBV7-3 to TRBJ2-3; no clear D gene. This CDR3 region has 14 residues. Per germline, CDR1 SGHTA and CDR2 FQGTGA. The V end was cut by 3 bases, the J end by 3 bases, with 10 bases between. The CDR3 loop reads CASSFFGGTDTQYF. Written as DNA, the CDR3 is TGTGCCAGCAGCTTTTTCGGCGGAACAGATACGCAGTATTTT.

The gene calls are TRBV6-4 and TRBJ2-3, with 12 bases matching TRBD2. The CDR3 has 15 residues. J gave up 5 bases and V 4 bases, and 4 bases lay outside the gene matches. The V gene's germline CDR1 is MRHNA and CDR2 SNTAGT. In nucleotides, the CDR3 is TGTGCCAGCAGTGTAGGACTAGCGGGGCGAGATACGCAGTATTTT. This encodes CASSVGLAGRDTQYF.

As concerns this clonotype: At one end, the junction sequence differs from germline, possibly due to a read error. The genes are TRBV11-2 and TRBJ2-5; no definite D call. Germline V gene data show CDR1 as SGHAT and CDR2 as FQNNGV. The CDR3 sequence is 13 residues long. Written as DNA, the CDR3 is TGTGCCGGCAGCACACTTCTGGAAGAGACCCAGTACTTC. Protein: CAGSTLLEETQYF.

At least ten counts were recorded for this clonotype. This chain links TRBV7-2 with TRBJ2-3; 8 bases fit TRBD2. CDR1 is SGHTA and CDR2 is FQGNSA in the germline V gene. The CDR3 has 16 amino acids. V lost 2 bases to trimming and J lost 4 bases; unmatched junction nucleotides: 8. CDR3 in DNA: TGTGCCAGCAGCTTACTTCCGCGGGAGGTCGCAGATACGCAGTATTTT. Its translation: CASSLLPREVADTQYF.